A selection of T cell receptor beta chains follows, all from one sample in a study of cytomegalovirus exposure and HLA in healthy donors. Assay: immunoSEQ multiplex PCR; the TCRdb copy retains only in-frame clones and omits some. The table includes approximately 150,000 clones, over 70% detected once. Sequenced sample: PBMCs. These receptors came from a man aged 35 to 55 in good health and CMV-seronegative. Both conserved end residues are part of each CDR3. A D gene is named only where the DNA matches it firmly. Clone size appears in some rows only: once, few, many, or a class for an expanded clone.

abundance	v_gene	d_gene	j_gene	CDR3aa	CDR3nt
few	TRBV2	TRBD1	TRBJ1-4	CASIGQGGEKLFF	TGTGCCAGCATCGGACAGGGGGGTGAAAAACTGTTTTTT
few	TRBV6-5	TRBD1	TRBJ1-2	CASSRPTGANYGYTF	TGTGCCAGCAGCCGACCGACAGGGGCTAACTATGGCTACACCTTC
.	TRBV7-6	.	TRBJ1-5	CASSLAGGNQPQHF	TGTGCCAGCAGCTTAGCCGGGGGAAACCAGCCCCAGCATTTT
.	TRBV6-1	TRBD2	TRBJ2-7	CASSEVGGAQYF	TGTGCCAGCAGTGAAGTCGGGGGGGCCCAGTACTTC
.	TRBV13	.	TRBJ2-3	CASSLGQQGSTDTQYF	TGTGCCAGCAGCTTAGGTCAGCAGGGTAGCACAGATACGCAGTATTTT
.	TRBV10-3	.	TRBJ2-7	CAISTFGRGEEQYF	TGTGCCATCAGTACCTTTGGCAGGGGCGAAGAGCAGTACTTC
.	TRBV5-8	TRBD1	TRBJ2-1	CASNIFGTGGNEQFF	TGTGCCAGCAACATTTTTGGGACAGGGGGCAATGAGCAGTTCTTC
.	TRBV19	.	TRBJ1-4	CASTLSAGPNEKLFF	TGTGCCAGTACGCTGAGTGCAGGGCCGAATGAAAAACTGTTTTTT
.	TRBV10-1	.	TRBJ1-1	CASRAGIGNTEAFF	TGCGCCAGCAGGGCCGGGATAGGGAACACTGAAGCTTTCTTT
.	TRBV5-4	TRBD1	TRBJ1-4	CASSLRAGWGTGAEKLFF	TGTGCCAGCAGCTTGAGGGCCGGGTGGGGGACAGGGGCTGAAAAACTGTTTTTT
few	TRBV2	TRBD1	TRBJ1-1	CASSPRRGGGEAFF	TGTGCCAGCAGTCCCCGTAGAGGGGGCGGTGAAGCTTTCTTT
.	TRBV11-3	.	TRBJ2-2	CASSGRTGELFF	TGTGCCAGCAGTGGCAGGACCGGGGAGCTGTTTTTT
.	TRBV4-3	TRBD2	TRBJ2-2	CASSQGTSGGSGELFF	TGCGCCAGCAGCCAAGGGACTAGCGGGGGGTCCGGGGAGCTGTTTTTT
.	TRBV7-8	TRBD1	TRBJ1-4	CASSKQGASNEKLFF	TGTGCCAGCAGCAAACAGGGGGCGTCTAATGAAAAACTGTTTTTT
.	TRBV6-1	TRBD2	TRBJ2-7	CASRGLAGDLEQYF	TGTGCCAGCAGGGGACTAGCGGGGGACCTCGAGCAGTACTTC
.	TRBV19	TRBD1	TRBJ1-1	CASSIMGTGNTEAFF	TGTGCCAGTAGTATTATGGGGACAGGGAACACTGAAGCTTTCTTT
.	TRBV4-2	TRBD2	TRBJ2-7	CASSQDTGGASYEQYF	TGTGCCAGCAGCCAAGATACGGGGGGGGCCTCCTACGAGCAGTACTTC
few	TRBV10-3	.	TRBJ2-2	CAISERGADTGELFF	TGTGCCATCAGTGAGCGGGGGGCGGACACCGGGGAGCTGTTTTTT
few	TRBV9	.	TRBJ1-1	CASSLTSQNTEAFF	TGTGCCAGCAGCCTTACCTCACAGAACACTGAAGCTTTCTTT
.	TRBV5-4	.	TRBJ2-7	CASSPLGGSYEQYF	TGTGCCAGCAGCCCCCTCGGCGGTTCCTACGAGCAGTACTTC
.	TRBV29-1	.	TRBJ1-1	CSVTTRTDRTEAFF	TGCAGCGTTACTACTAGGACGGACCGAACTGAAGCTTTCTTT
.	TRBV14	.	TRBJ2-3	CASSQDDTRRTDTQYF	TGTGCCAGCAGCCAAGATGACACACGCCGCACAGATACGCAGTATTTT
few	TRBV7-2	.	TRBJ2-1	CASSFRGTSDNEQFF	TGTGCCAGCAGTTTCAGAGGAACCTCAGACAATGAGCAGTTCTTC
.	TRBV18	TRBD2	TRBJ2-5	CASSPPGSGGAGETQYF	TGTGCCAGCTCACCACCGGGTAGCGGGGGGGCCGGAGAGACCCAGTACTTC
.	TRBV6-1	.	TRBJ1-2	CASSGSDRTNYGYTF	TGTGCCAGCAGTGGATCCGACAGAACTAACTATGGCTACACCTTC
.	TRBV6-6	TRBD2	TRBJ2-5	CASSGSGVQETQYF	TGTGCCAGCTCCGGAAGCGGGGTCCAAGAGACCCAGTACTTC
.	TRBV5-6	.	TRBJ1-2	CASSPGTGQTYGYTF	TGTGCCAGCAGCCCAGGAACTGGACAGACCTATGGCTACACCTTC
.	TRBV30	.	TRBJ2-3	CALAFGFRTDTQYF	TGTGCCTTAGCTTTTGGGTTTCGGACAGATACGCAGTATTTT
.	TRBV5-1	.	TRBJ2-3	CASSAGPSADTQYF	TGCGCCAGCAGCGCAGGGCCCTCCGCAGATACGCAGTATTTT